This T cell receptor (beta chain) was sequenced in a study of TIL therapy for anti-PD-1-resistant metastatic lung cancer. Across the study: Tumor harvest preceded PD-1/PD-L1 blockade, followed by nivolumab treatment. Patients had a median age of 54 years (range roughly 38-75). Median tumor mutation burden was around 1.6 mutations per megabase.

Specified time point: pre-treatment sample, taken before nivolumab and TIL therapy. Study conclusions and caveats: The cohort had more treatment-naive, never-smoker and oncogene-addicted patients than typical.

This clone was counted once. Its antigen is still unknown. Germline assignment: CDR1 SGHRS and CDR2 YFSETQ. The CDR3 is made up of 16 amino acids. V was clipped by 4 bases and J by 7 bases; unmatched bases: 14. Sequencing used immunoSEQ v3. Repertoires were generated with immunoSEQ multiplex PCR, while TCRdb's copy carries only in-frame clones and drops some. The sample includes approximately 22,000 clones, just over 70% of them seen just once. V and J are TRBV5-1 and TRBJ2-1, with TRBD1 matching over 7 bases. The receptor comes from a person aged 25 to 85 with non-small cell lung cancer. Sequenced material: blood, taken at baseline. CDR3 DNA sequence: TGCGCCAGCAGCGAGGGGGCTGGGTCCACTGGGAATGAGCAGTTCTTC. Translation: CASSEGAGSTGNEQFF.